This T cell receptor beta chain derives from a study of CD8+ T cells in alopecia areata. Study-level background: Treated patients took oral tofacitinib at 5 to 10 mg twice daily. It was 6 to 18 months of tofacitinib, and then there were 6 months off drug.

This clone was recorded a few times. Germline CDR1 and CDR2: MDHEN and SYDVKM. V was pared by 1 base and J by 4 bases, with 5 bases between. CDR3 length: 12 residues. Both peripheral blood and punch biopsies of lesional scalp skin were obtained from patients who had alopecia areata. Investigators isolated RNA and reverse transcribed it into cDNA to act as the sequencing template. This table comes from immunoSEQ multiplex PCR, and its TCRdb copy is limited to in-frame clones, with some not included. The data show roughly 150,000 clones, roughly 44% seen once. The chain uses TRBV28 and TRBJ2-7; D is undetermined. Sequencing used CD4+ T cells sorted from blood. This clonotype was obtained from a human donor with alopecia areata. CDR3 sequence (DNA): TGTGCCAGCAGTTTATACGGTTACGAGCAGTACTTC. Translated, it gives CASSLYGYEQYF.